This T cell receptor beta chain stems from a study of blood T cells in healthy people across ages (dated by TCRdb to 2013 to 2016). For the study in its entirety: In model experiments, roughly one uniquely barcoded TCR beta cDNA molecule per two T cells was captured by template switching. Using deep sequencing normalized with unique cDNA molecular identifiers, the study measured how TCR beta repertoire diversity changes with age. The donors were divided into four age groups: young (average 16 years), middle-aged (about 39), aged (around 67) and long-lived (around 87). To avoid experimental bias, donors of different ages were spread randomly across the sequencing lanes. The study analyzed two additional independent replicas of 1 million unique cDNA reads from the same blood draw for two donors, one aged 18 to 30 and one aged 80 or older. The investigation overall reported the following: Compared with the aged group, the long-lived group had more naive CD4+ T cells, fewer expanded clones and increased TCR diversity, suggesting age selection. Bulk unsorted PBMC profiling prevented conclusive comparison of naive and antigen-experienced compartments. As age increased, observed TCR beta diversity per million T cells dropped in a roughly linear way, and a significant reduction was already evident by age 40. Because the CMV infection status of the donors was unknown, age-related changes in expanded clonotypes may potentially have been confounded. Estimates of total diversity based on one million sequenced T cells were considered lower bounds and underestimates. A strong correlation was found between observed TCR beta diversity and the percentage of naive T cells measured by flow cytometry.

V is cut back by 7 bases and J by 1 base, with 13 bases in the junction unmatched. The CDR3 spans 16 residues, from the cysteine through the phenylalanine. CDR3 DNA only is kept here, 48 bases in frame from base 1. From a lookup of the germline V gene, CDR1 and CDR2 are MNHEY and SVGEGT. Concerning this clonotype: The target of this receptor is not known. Base qualities are missing; no much larger clone stands one base away.

Donors were 35 to 40 systemically healthy Caucasian individuals from Russia aged roughly 6 to 90 years. Roughly 10 milliliters of peripheral blood were drawn from each donor into EDTA-treated Vacutainer tubes. PBMCs were isolated by Ficoll-Paque density-gradient centrifugation, with at least 7 million obtained per sample. Total RNA, at least 5 micrograms per sample, was extracted from PBMCs with Trizol reagent. For every donor, flow cytometry on a PBMC aliquot measured the percentage of naive CD45RAhigh/CD27high T cells. Library preparation used 5' RACE. Sequencing was performed on an Illumina HiSeq 2500. A second PCR of roughly 7 to 11 cycles was performed with a sample-barcoded 5' primer and a J-beta primer mix. Each TCR beta cDNA molecule received a unique molecular identifier from a template-switch 5' adaptor carrying 12 random nucleotides. At least 2.5 million CDR3-containing paired-end reads were obtained from each sample. First-strand cDNA synthesis was performed from all RNA using the Mint cDNA synthesis kit, with priming by a TRBC-specific oligonucleotide. All cDNA was treated with uracil-DNA glycosylase and then went through a first 18-cycle PCR with the universal primers M1SS and BC2_uni_R. The original methods were these. For normalization, 1 million high-quality reads were randomly selected from each sample, with every read carrying a distinct molecular identifier. Reads sharing molecular identifiers were discarded rather than binned into consensus sequences. CDR3 identification, clonotype clustering and error correction used MiTCR with a Q25 quality threshold and the strictest error-elimination algorithm. A nonparametric unseen species model with Euler transformation was used to estimate a lower bound on total TCR beta diversity. TCRdb reworked the public reads: Q25 trimming with fastp, MiXCR clone assembly, productive beta chains retained. Records with the same CDR3 protein are collapsed into one entry carrying the most frequent genes and DNA. Here the V and J calls rest on TCRdb's processing, not on the authors' analysis. For this sample there are approximately 690,000 distinct CDR3 sequences; less than 45% appear just once. 25% to 35% of the sample rests with the top ten.

Sample: blood. This receptor chain uses TRBV6-2 or TRBV6-3 and TRBJ2-7; 7 of the junction bases match TRBD2. The source is an elderly man in good health. The DNA sequence is as follows: TGTGCCAGCACTCCCCCTGGGGGGGGGACTTCCTACGAGCAGTACTTC. It translates to CASTPPGGGTSYEQYF.